This record looks at one TCR beta chain sequence and its context. Its antigen remains unidentified. These data originate in a study of OX40 agonist ivuxolimab in advanced cancers. Study results and caveats: Normalized T-cell clonal expansion was also low in some nonresponders. Average numbers of expanded clones were greater in CD8+ T cells than in CD4+. The CD4+ and CD8+ T cells in the blood had expanded clonally by week 6 at 0.1 to 3.0 mg/kg.

CDR1 LNHDA and CDR2 SQIVND come from the germline V gene (reference sequence). The CDR3 covers 14 residues. V dropped 4 bases and J dropped 6; count of bases not matched to a gene: 6. Method: immunoSEQ multiplex PCR; TCRdb's copy keeps in-frame clones and lacks some. The sample contains around 71,000 clones, 78% of which appear only once. The chain carries TRBV19 and TRBJ1-1, with 9 bases fitting TRBD1. The TCR was taken from an adult with an advanced solid tumor such as melanoma, head and neck, liver or kidney cancer. Sequenced here: CD4+ or CD8+ T cells sorted from blood, sampled in a trial of the OX40 agonist ivuxolimab. CDR3 DNA: TGTGCCAGTAGTACCATACAGGGGGCGCCTGAAGCTTTCTTT. This codes for CASSTIQGAPEAFF.